The 32 T cell receptor beta chains below come from one sample, sequenced in a study of CD8 T cells in Susac syndrome. Random hexamers were used to reverse transcribe about 0.5 to 1 ug of RNA. Each CDR3 protein gets one entry after TCRdb re-called the immunoSEQ multiplex PCR reads with MiXCR. Of tens of thousands of distinct CDR3 sequences listed, 93% are singletons. The sequencing input was CD8+ T cells from PBMCs. These receptors all stem from a human donor with Susac syndrome.

This clonotype came up once. The chain couples TRBV7-2 to TRBJ2-1; 10 bases agree with TRBD1. Per the germline V gene, CDR1 is SGHTA and CDR2 is FQGNSA. Germline trimming cut 4 bases from V and 10 bases from J; bases unmatched to any gene: 10. This CDR3 contains 15 residues. The CDR3 DNA follows: TGTGCCAGCAGCTCCCCCCCGGACAGGGGGGAAGAGCAGTTCTTC. As protein: CASSSPPDRGEEQFF.

V gene TRBV19 combines with J gene TRBJ1-2, with TRBD1 matching over 8 bases. CDR1 is LNHDA, CDR2 SQIVND, per germline (reference sequence). With 8 bases clipped from V and 0 bases from J, the junction kept 14 bases outside the gene matches. This CDR3 is built from 17 residues. Here the CDR3 reads CASQPLQGAPANYGYTF. The DNA for the CDR3 is TGTGCCAGTCAGCCTCTCCAGGGGGCTCCTGCTAACTATGGCTACACCTTC.

The rearrangement uses TRBV12-5 and TRBJ2-2, with a possible D match to TRBD1 (5 bases). The germline V gene encodes CDR1 LGHNT and CDR2 FRNRAP. Trimming shortened V by 6 bases and J by 5 bases, and 10 bases separated the two germline ends. The length of the CDR3 is 13 residues. The CDR3: CASGPSGTGELFF. In nucleotides, the CDR3 is TGTGCTAGTGGCCCCTCAGGGACCGGGGAGCTGTTTTTT.

The gene calls are TRBV11-3 and TRBJ2-7; the D is unclear. Trimming pared 4 bases from V and 3 bases from J, leaving 7 bases between. The CDR3 is 12 residues long. The germline V gene encodes CDR1 SGHNT and CDR2 YENEEA. Here the CDR3 DNA reads TGTGCCAGCAGCTCCGAAAACTACGAGCAGTACTTC. The encoded protein is CASSSENYEQYF. Full variable domain (remainder filled in from reference TRBV11-3 and TRBJ2-7): EAGVVQSPRYKIIEKKQPVAFWCNPISGHNTLYWYLQNLGQGPELLIRYENEEAVDDSQLPKDRFSAERLKGVDSTLKIQPAELGDSAVYLCASSSENYEQYFGPGTRLTVT.

The chain combines TRBV7-9 with TRBJ2-1; possibly TRBD1 or TRBD2 for D (5 bases each). This CDR3 region has 14 residues. With 5 bases removed from V and 5 bases from J, the gap between germline ends came to 13 bases. Germline V CDR1 and CDR2: SEHNR, FQNEAQ (reference sequence). CDR3 residues: CASSGAGTHNEQFF. CDR3 sequence (DNA): TGTGCCAGCAGCGGAGCCGGGACCCACAATGAGCAGTTCTTC.

J is TRBJ2-7 and V is TRBV7-9; the D gene could be TRBD1 or TRBD2 (5 bases each). V lost 4 bases to trimming and J lost 4 bases, with 14 bases between them. The germline CDR1 and CDR2 sequences are SEHNR and FQNEAQ (reference sequence). The CDR3 runs to 14 residues. In DNA form, the CDR3 reads TGTGCCAGCAGCTCACCCGGGACCTCGTACGAGCAGTACTTC. This translates into CASSSPGTSYEQYF.

The rearrangement links TRBV5-6 to TRBJ2-5; D uncertain. Germline loops: CDR1 SGHDT, CDR2 YYEEEE. This CDR3 region has 14 residues. With 5 bases removed from V and 4 bases from J, the gap between germline ends came to 15 bases. CDR3 coding DNA: TGTGCCAGCAGTCTTAGTGGATCGGGAGAGACCCAGTACTTC. Its protein is CASSLSGSGETQYF.

The chain links TRBV28 to TRBJ1-1; 8 positions match TRBD1. CDR3 length: 16 amino acids. Germline loops: CDR1 MDHEN, CDR2 SYDVKM. Losses at the gene ends were 2 bases for V and 8 bases for J; bases not matched to a gene: 13. This chain's CDR3 is CASSLILVGTGKEAFF. DNA for the CDR3: TGTGCCAGCAGTTTAATCTTAGTTGGGACAGGCAAAGAAGCTTTCTTT. Combining the CDR3 with reference TRBV28 and TRBJ1-1 gives the whole variable domain DVKVTQSSRYLVKRTGEKVFLECVQDMDHENMFWYRQDPGLGLRLIYFSYDVKMKEKGDIPEGYSVSREKKERFSLILESASTNQTSMYLCASSLILVGTGKEAFFGQGTRLTVV.

The chain combines TRBV29-1 with TRBJ2-2; weak D call: TRBD2 (5 bases). V lost 4 bases to trimming and J lost 4 bases, with 16 bases between them. CDR3 size: 15 residues. Germline V gene sequence: CDR1 SQVTM, CDR2 ANQGSEA. The CDR3 region is CSVVGPGGVTGELFF. The CDR3 region has the DNA TGCAGCGTTGTAGGACCCGGAGGAGTCACCGGGGAGCTGTTTTTT.

V is TRBV29-1 and J is TRBJ1-2; TRBD1 matches at 7 bases. Trimming removed 7 bases from V and 3 bases from J; junction bases left unmatched: 5. The germline CDR1 and CDR2 sequences are SQVTM and ANQGSEA. There are 12 residues in the CDR3. CDR3 in amino acids: CSGQGRDYGYTF. The CDR3, as DNA: TGCAGCGGACAGGGAAGGGACTATGGCTACACCTTC. Variable domain in full (rest from reference TRBV29-1 and TRBJ1-2): SAVISQKPSRDICQRGTSLTIQCQVDSQVTMMFWYRQQPGQSLTLIATANQGSEATYESGFVIDKFPISRPNLTFSTLTVSNMSPEDSSIYLCSGQGRDYGYTFGSGTRLTVV.

The chain links TRBV28 to TRBJ2-1; D not certain. CDR3 size: 14 residues. V lost 3 bases to trimming and J lost 8 bases, with 14 bases between them. Germline V gene data show CDR1 as MDHEN and CDR2 as SYDVKM. CDR3 sequence: CASSFHLTEDEQFF. In DNA form, the CDR3 reads TGTGCCAGCAGTTTCCACCTCACGGAAGATGAGCAGTTCTTC.

V is TRBV5-6 and J is TRBJ2-7; the D is unclear. This CDR3 spans 12 amino acids. CDR1 is SGHDT, CDR2 YYEEEE, per germline. Trimming removed 1 base from V and 6 bases from J, with 8 bases in between. For the CDR3, the DNA is TGTGCCAGCAGCTTGAGGGCAGGCGAGCAGTACTTC. Residues: CASSLRAGEQYF.

This clonotype was seen only once. The DNA of the CDR3 is TGTGCCAGCAGCAATGAAAAACTGTTTTTT. It specifies CASSNEKLFF. The V gene is TRBV6-4, the J gene TRBJ1-4; D unclear. Germline values: CDR1 MRHNA, CDR2 SNTAGT. V was shortened by 6 bases and J by 5 bases, with 1 base between the two germline ends. CDR3 length: 10 amino acids.

The chain combines TRBV4-3 with TRBJ1-1, with a tentative D call TRBD1 (5 bases). V lost 0 bases and J 6 bases, leaving 11 bases between the germline ends. The CDR3 totals 14 residues. The V gene's germline CDR1 is LGHNA and CDR2 YSLEER. The CDR3 DNA sequence: TGCGCCAGCAGCCAAGATCAGGGTGCTGCTGAAGCTTTCTTT. Translation gives CASSQDQGAAEAFF.

V is TRBV5-1 and J is TRBJ2-1; 9 bases match TRBD1. Trimming cost V 6 bases and J 0 bases; bases outside gene matches: 4. Germline CDR1 SGHRS, CDR2 YFSETQ. The CDR3 contains 15 residues. CDR3 sequence reads: CASTWDRVSYNEQFF. Written as DNA, the CDR3 is TGCGCCAGCACCTGGGACAGGGTCTCCTACAATGAGCAGTTCTTC.

The chain links TRBV6-5 to TRBJ1-1; no clear D gene. CDR1 is MNHEY, CDR2 SVGAGI, per germline. This CDR3 has 11 residues. The V gene lost 2 bases and the J gene lost 8 bases, with 6 bases spanning the gap. CDR3 region: CASSYGVEAFF. CDR3 coding DNA: TGTGCCAGCAGTTACGGAGTAGAAGCTTTCTTT.

The chain employs TRBV28 and TRBJ2-2; 8 bases fit TRBD1. The CDR3 spans 14 residues. Germline V gives CDR1 MDHEN, CDR2 SYDVKM. V shed 6 bases, J shed 6 bases, and the junction held 6 bases outside the gene matches. CDR3 DNA sequence: TGTGCCAGCAGGTGGACAGGGTCATCCGGGGAGCTGTTTTTT. Translation: CASRWTGSSGELFF. The variable domain in full, with the rest retrieved from reference TRBV28 and TRBJ2-2, is DVKVTQSSRYLVKRTGEKVFLECVQDMDHENMFWYRQDPGLGLRLIYFSYDVKMKEKGDIPEGYSVSREKKERFSLILESASTNQTSMYLCASRWTGSSGELFFGEGSRLTVL.

The chain uses TRBV9 and TRBJ1-1; D is perhaps TRBD1 (6 bases). V shed 0 bases and J shed 0 bases, with 12 bases lying between them. Germline assignment: CDR1 SGDLS and CDR2 YYNGEE. This CDR3 contains 16 residues. For the CDR3, the DNA is TGTGCCAGCAGCGTAGTTCAAGGACAGCTGAACACTGAAGCTTTCTTT. Translation gives CASSVVQGQLNTEAFF.

The chain recombines TRBV7-9 with TRBJ2-3; TRBD2 is a possible D gene (5 bases). From germline, CDR1 is SEHNR and CDR2 FQNEAQ (reference sequence). Trimming shortened V by 5 bases and J by 2 bases, and 11 bases separated the two germline ends. CDR3 length: 14 residues. The CDR3, as DNA: TGTGCCAGCAGCCGTGAGCGGACCACAGATACGCAGTATTTT. Its translation is CASSRERTTDTQYF.

The chain links TRBV7-3 to TRBJ2-5; D ambiguous. Deletions cut 0 bases from V and 4 bases from J, with 18 bases between. The CDR3 has 17 amino acids. In germline, CDR1 is SGHTA, CDR2 FQGTGA. The chain's CDR3 is CASSLTGSIPTGETQYF. As DNA, the CDR3 is TGTGCCAGCAGCTTAACAGGGTCCATCCCCACTGGAGAGACCCAGTACTTC.

This chain connects TRBV27 to TRBJ2-7; the D gene is possibly TRBD1 (5 bases). CDR3 length: 13 amino acids. The V end was cut by 0 bases, the J end by 4 bases, with 7 bases between. Germline CDR1 MNHEY, CDR2 SMNVEV (reference sequence). The DNA of the CDR3 is TGTGCCAGCAGTTTATCCAACAGGTACGAGCAGTACTTC. Amino acid sequence: CASSLSNRYEQYF.

The chain employs TRBV29-1 and TRBJ2-7, with 10 bases identical to TRBD2. Germline V gene data show CDR1 as SQVTM and CDR2 as ANQGSEA. The CDR3 is made up of 14 amino acids. The V segment lost 5 bases and the J segment 2 bases; nucleotides outside the gene matches: 6. CDR3: CSVLVAGGAYEQYF. In nucleotides, the CDR3 is TGCAGCGTTTTGGTAGCGGGGGGCGCCTACGAGCAGTACTTC.

The gene calls are TRBV11-3 and TRBJ2-7; D might be TRBD2 (7 bases). CDR3 size: 18 residues. Trimming cost V 5 bases and J 5 bases, with 28 bases left between them. Germline CDR1 reads SGHNT; CDR2 reads YENEEA. CDR3 bases: TGTGCCAGCAGCCCTTTAGGGGGGGGGCCTCCGCTACGAAACGAGCAGTACTTC. Amino acid sequence: CASSPLGGGPPLRNEQYF.

The chain recombines TRBV5-4 with TRBJ2-2; D gene unclear. Germline lookup yields CDR1 SGHNT and CDR2 YYREEE (reference sequence). Trimming removed 3 bases from V and 6 bases from J, with 6 bases in between. There are 12 residues in the CDR3. The CDR3 reads CASSSWPGELFF. Here the CDR3 DNA reads TGTGCCAGCAGCTCTTGGCCCGGGGAGCTGTTTTTT.

This chain joins TRBV7-6 and TRBJ2-7; 9 bases fit TRBD1. The germline gives CDR1 SGHVS, CDR2 FNYEAQ. The CDR3 consists of 13 residues. J gave up 6 bases and V 4 bases, and 4 bases lay outside the gene matches. The CDR3 protein is CASSWATGGEQYF. The DNA of the CDR3 is TGTGCCAGCAGCTGGGCGACAGGGGGCGAGCAGTACTTC.

The gene calls are TRBV28 and TRBJ2-5, with a weak D call TRBD1 (5 bases). The CDR3 is made up of 16 amino acids. V dropped 4 bases and J dropped 4 bases, with 19 bases sitting between them. Germline V gene lookup returns CDR1 MDHEN and CDR2 SYDVKM. The CDR3 region is CASSSPGQGLGETQYF. The CDR3 region has the DNA TGTGCCAGCAGTTCCCCCGGGCAGGGCTTAGGAGAGACCCAGTACTTC. Filled out from reference TRBV28 and TRBJ2-5, the complete variable domain reads DVKVTQSSRYLVKRTGEKVFLECVQDMDHENMFWYRQDPGLGLRLIYFSYDVKMKEKGDIPEGYSVSREKKERFSLILESASTNQTSMYLCASSSPGQGLGETQYFGPGTRLLVL.

The chain is built from TRBV7-2 and TRBJ2-7, with TRBD2 identical over 10 bases. V was pared by 5 bases and J by 2 bases, with 6 bases of the junction left unmatched. Germline-derived CDR1 and CDR2 are SGHTA and FQGNSA. This CDR3 region has 15 residues. The CDR3: CASSPIAGGTYEQYF. The DNA of the CDR3 is TGTGCCAGCAGCCCCATAGCGGGGGGAACCTACGAGCAGTACTTC.

V is TRBV7-2 and J is TRBJ2-2; possibly TRBD2 for D (6 bases). The CDR3 is 17 amino acids. CDR1 and CDR2 from the germline V gene are SGHTA and FQGNSA. V was cut by 1 base and J by 0 bases, with 12 bases left in between. The CDR3 DNA follows: TGTGCCAGCAGCTTAGGGCCCGCGGGACCGAACACCGGGGAGCTGTTTTTT. Translated, it gives CASSLGPAGPNTGELFF.

This CDR3 is CASSPSGWSNQPQHF. The CDR3, as DNA: TGTGCCAGCAGTCCAAGCGGGTGGAGCAATCAGCCCCAGCATTTT. The V gene is TRBV6-2 or TRBV6-3, the J gene TRBJ1-5, with D uncertain. The CDR3 loop spans 15 amino acids. The germline V gene encodes CDR1 MNHEY and CDR2 SVGEGT. Trimming took 5 bases from V and 1 from J, leaving 12 bases between them.

The gene calls are TRBV7-8 and TRBJ1-1, with a possible D match to TRBD1 (5 bases). This CDR3 is built from 14 residues. CDR1 is SGHVS and CDR2 is FQNEAQ in the germline V gene. V lost 2 bases and J 4 bases, leaving 11 bases between the germline ends. The CDR3 sequence is CASSLRSGGTEAFF. The CDR3 coding sequence is TGTGCCAGCAGCTTAAGGTCGGGGGGCACTGAAGCTTTCTTT.

V usage is TRBV9 and J usage is TRBJ1-5; possible D gene TRBD1, 6 bases. Germline V gene lookup returns CDR1 SGDLS and CDR2 YYNGEE. CDR3 length: 14 amino acids. Trimming pared 3 bases from V and 6 bases from J, leaving 13 bases between. The CDR3 nucleotides are TGTGCCAGCAGCGCTGGGGGGCGCGGTCAGCCCCAGCATTTT. Amino acid sequence: CASSAGGRGQPQHF.

This clonotype showed up just a few times. The genes are TRBV7-9 and TRBJ2-2; unclear D gene. The CDR3 consists of 14 residues. Looked up from germline, CDR1 is SEHNR and CDR2 is FQNEAQ (reference sequence). V shed 5 bases and J shed 2 bases, with 9 bases lying between them. CDR3 bases: TGTGCCAGCAGCCCCAGACTTAACACCGGGGAGCTGTTTTTT. Protein product: CASSPRLNTGELFF. The variable domain in full, with the rest retrieved from reference TRBV7-9 and TRBJ2-2, is DTGVSQNPRHKITKRGQNVTFRCDPISEHNRLYWYRQTLGQGPEFLTYFQNEAQLEKSRLLSDRFSAERPKGSFSTLEIQRTEQGDSAMYLCASSPRLNTGELFFGEGSRLTVL.